At least ten counts were recorded for the clone carrying this T cell receptor (beta chain). The antigen is undetermined. The data were obtained in a study of T-cell memory formation after mild COVID-19. Whole-study results and caveats: Clones shrinking between day 15 and 85 showed a balanced CD4/CD8 split, and those that grew later tilted toward CD4+.

TCRdb reanalysed the 5' RACE reads using MiXCR and keeps one entry per CDR3 protein. The sample holds 550,000 to 600,000 distinct CDR3 sequences, about 18% seen once. The CDR3 has 13 residues. Deletions cut 8 bases from V and 0 bases from J, with 10 bases between. The sample taken for sequencing was PBMCs or a T cell subset sorted from them (not recorded which). V and J are TRBV12-3 or TRBV12-4 and TRBJ2-5; TRBD2 might be the D (6 bases). The TCR was taken from an adult woman who had mild COVID-19 (a few samples of this study predate the infection). Cell type and time point are not known. In nucleotides, the CDR3 is TGTGCCAGCGTTCGGGGGTACCAAGAGACCCAGTACTTC. Its translation: CASVRGYQETQYF.